A single sample gave rise to the 21 T cell receptor beta chains below, sequenced in a study of CD8 T cells in Susac syndrome. RNA in amounts of roughly 0.5 to 1 ug was reverse transcribed with random hexamers. TCRdb passed the immunoSEQ multiplex PCR reads through MiXCR, listing each CDR3 protein once. The table includes tens of thousands of distinct CDR3 sequences, roughly 93% detected once. The sample consisted of CD8+ T cells from PBMCs. These receptors were collected from a human donor in good health.

This chain links TRBV20-1 with TRBJ2-5; D may match TRBD1 or TRBD2 (5 bases each). Germline V gene lookup returns CDR1 DFQATT and CDR2 SNEGSKA (reference sequence). Trimming removed 6 bases at V and 4 bases at J, with 18 bases between. The CDR3 is made up of 14 amino acids. The CDR3 sequence: CSARFLGGGETQYF. DNA of the CDR3: TGCAGTGCCCGCTTTCTCGGTGGGGGAGAGACCCAGTACTTC.

V is TRBV6-5 and J is TRBJ2-1; TRBD2 matches at 8 bases. The end of the DNA fits TRBJ2-7 better, so the J call may be wrong. The germline V gene has CDR1 MNHEY and CDR2 SVGAGI. The length of the CDR3 is 13 residues. In DNA, the CDR3 is TGTGCCAGCAGTTACGAGCGGGAGAGCGAGCAGTACGTC. It yields the protein CASSYERESEQYV.

The chain has TRBV10-3 and TRBJ2-7; perhaps TRBD2 as D (6 bases). Germline CDR1 and CDR2: ENHRY and SYGVKD. V lost 3 bases to trimming and J lost 2 bases, with 17 bases between them. CDR3 length equals 16 residues. The CDR3 spells CAISEGGGTVAYEQYF. The CDR3 region has the DNA TGTGCCATCAGTGAAGGAGGCGGGACGGTAGCCTACGAGCAGTACTTC.

The J gene is TRBJ1-1, the V gene TRBV7-9; D gene uncertain. Trimming removed 5 bases from V and 8 bases from J, with 21 bases in between. The CDR3 totals 15 residues. Germline V gene lookup returns CDR1 SEHNR and CDR2 FQNEAQ (reference sequence). The CDR3 nucleotides read TGTGCCAGCAGCGCCATAACAGCGGCCGGGAGGGAAGCTTTCTTT. Translating gives CASSAITAAGREAFF.

The J gene is TRBJ2-2, the V gene TRBV28, with 9 bases identical to TRBD1. V lost 7 bases to trimming and J lost 6 bases; unmatched junction nucleotides: 9. The CDR3 consists of 15 residues. Germline V gives CDR1 MDHEN, CDR2 SYDVKM. The CDR3 loop is CASKPGQGVSGELFF. CDR3 DNA: TGTGCCAGCAAACCGGGACAGGGTGTGTCCGGGGAGCTGTTTTTT. Supplemented by reference TRBV28 and TRBJ2-2, the full variable domain reads DVKVTQSSRYLVKRTGEKVFLECVQDMDHENMFWYRQDPGLGLRLIYFSYDVKMKEKGDIPEGYSVSREKKERFSLILESASTNQTSMYLCASKPGQGVSGELFFGEGSRLTVL.

This chain links TRBV12-3 or TRBV12-4 with TRBJ2-1; 8 bases are shared with TRBD1. The V segment lost 5 bases and the J segment 2 bases; nucleotides outside the gene matches: 11. This CDR3 contains 17 residues. The CDR3: CASSRPAATGAYNEQFF. The CDR3 DNA follows: TGTGCCAGCAGTCGCCCGGCTGCGACAGGGGCCTACAATGAGCAGTTCTTC.

V usage is TRBV12-3 or TRBV12-4 and J usage is TRBJ2-3; D gene uncertain. The germline V and J ends were trimmed by 10 bases and 5 bases, with 13 bases remaining between them. There are 12 residues in the CDR3. CDR3 protein: CATTMVGDTQYF. The CDR3 nucleotides are TGTGCCACCACGATGGTTGGAGATACGCAGTATTTT.

This sequence joins TRBV29-1 and TRBJ2-1, with D maybe TRBD2 (6 bases). Germline V gene data show CDR1 as SQVTM and CDR2 as ANQGSEA. Deletions cut 7 bases from V and 6 bases from J, with 13 bases between. The CDR3 covers 12 residues. The CDR3 spells CSALGGVNEQFF. The CDR3 coding sequence is TGCAGCGCCCTGGGAGGAGTCAATGAGCAGTTCTTC.

This clonotype has only one observation. This chain links TRBV9 with TRBJ2-3, with D perhaps matching TRBD1 (6 bases). The V gene's germline CDR1 is SGDLS and CDR2 YYNGEE. Trimming took 5 bases from V and 1 from J, leaving 14 bases between them. The CDR3 is 15 residues long. The CDR3 spells CASRSGAAGTDTQYF. The CDR3 nucleotides are TGTGCCAGCAGGTCAGGGGCCGCCGGCACAGATACGCAGTATTTT.

In this sample, this clonotype turned up once. The V call is TRBV27, the J call TRBJ2-7, with TRBD1 matching 10 bases. Germline V gene data show CDR1 as MNHEY and CDR2 as SMNVEV (reference sequence). This CDR3 has 15 residues. V lost 3 bases and J lost 9; bases outside the gene matches: 11. The CDR3 reads CASSLGQGSHSGQYF. The CDR3 bases are TGTGCCAGCAGTTTGGGACAGGGGTCCCATTCAGGGCAGTACTTC.

The sample holds one count of this clonotype. The chain joins TRBV2 to TRBJ1-3; no reliable D call. Trimming stripped 4 bases from V and 0 bases from J, with 7 bases between. The CDR3 length is 14 residues. Germline V gene sequence: CDR1 SNHLY, CDR2 FYNNEI. CDR3 coding DNA: TGTGCCAGCAGTGGGCGAATCTCTGGAAACACCATATATTTT. Its translation is CASSGRISGNTIYF.

The rearrangement joins TRBV28 to TRBJ2-2; D gene ambiguous. Germline V CDR1 and CDR2: MDHEN, SYDVKM. The CDR3 is 11 amino acids. The germline V and J ends were trimmed by 3 bases and 5 bases, with 1 base remaining between them. The CDR3 DNA reads as TGTGCCAGCAGTTTTACCGGGGAGCTGTTTTTT. Its protein product is CASSFTGELFF.

This clonotype was observed a few times. J is TRBJ1-1 and V is TRBV7-2; D possibly corresponds to TRBD1 (5 bases). The CDR3 totals 15 residues. V lost 2 bases, J lost 0 bases, and 10 bases lay in between. CDR1 is SGHTA and CDR2 is FQGNSA in the germline V gene. The CDR3 protein is CASSLWAGLNTEAFF. The CDR3, as DNA: TGTGCCAGCAGCTTATGGGCAGGGTTGAACACTGAAGCTTTCTTT.

The chain combines TRBV5-1 with TRBJ2-7; 9 bases are shared with TRBD1. The germline CDR1 and CDR2 sequences are SGHRS and YFSETQ. The CDR3 runs 14 residues. J gave up 12 bases and V 0 bases, and 10 bases lay outside the gene matches. The CDR3 loop is CASSLEITGGAWYF. The CDR3 nucleotides are TGCGCCAGCAGCTTGGAGATTACAGGGGGCGCCTGGTACTTC.

V usage is TRBV20-1 and J usage is TRBJ2-1; possible D gene TRBD2, 6 bases. The germline V gene has CDR1 DFQATT and CDR2 SNEGSKA (reference sequence). This CDR3 contains 15 residues. V was shortened by 6 bases and J by 5 bases, with 20 bases between the two germline ends. CDR3 in amino acids: CSANPETRSNNEQFF. CDR3 coding DNA: TGCAGTGCGAACCCCGAGACTAGATCAAACAATGAGCAGTTCTTC.

The chain employs TRBV2 and TRBJ2-2; no definite D call. This CDR3 is built from 10 residues. V was cut by 10 bases and J by 6 bases, with 6 bases left in between. Germline CDR1 is SNHLY and CDR2 is FYNNEI. Here the CDR3 reads CATKPGELFF. DNA of the CDR3: TGTGCCACCAAACCCGGGGAGCTGTTTTTT.

The chain links TRBV7-3 to TRBJ1-2; TRBD1 is a possible D gene (6 bases). This CDR3 is 17 amino acids long. Germline V gene lookup returns CDR1 SGHTA and CDR2 FQGTGA. Trimming removed 2 bases at V and 4 bases at J, with 20 bases between. CDR3 in amino acids: CASSLSTGPLTPYGYTF. DNA for the CDR3: TGTGCCAGCAGCTTATCGACAGGACCATTGACGCCCTATGGCTACACCTTC.

The V call is TRBV19, the J call TRBJ1-5, with TRBD1 matching 8 bases. Trimming removed 4 bases from V and 5 bases from J; junction bases left unmatched: 7. Germline-derived CDR1 and CDR2 are LNHDA and SQIVND (reference sequence). The CDR3 has 15 residues. The CDR3 DNA sequence: TGTGCCAGTAGTAGGACAGGGTACGGGTATCAGCCCCAGCATTTT. Amino acids: CASSRTGYGYQPQHF. Complete variable domain (other parts from reference TRBV19 and TRBJ1-5): DGGITQSPKYLFRKEGQNVTLSCEQNLNHDAMYWYRQDPGQGLRLIYYSQIVNDFQKGDIAEGYSVSREKKESFPLTVTSAQKNPTAFYLCASSRTGYGYQPQHFGDGTRLSIL.

This chain links TRBV5-1 with TRBJ1-1, with D unclear. V lost 6 bases to trimming and J lost 2 bases, with 14 bases between them. The length of the CDR3 is 14 residues. Per germline, CDR1 SGHRS and CDR2 YFSETQ. The CDR3 bases are TGCGCCAGCACTTTACGGGGTCCAAACACTGAAGCTTTCTTT. It translates to CASTLRGPNTEAFF.

The rearrangement joins TRBV5-4 to TRBJ2-7; D is perhaps TRBD1 or TRBD2 (6 bases each). This CDR3 is built from 15 residues. Germline V gene sequence: CDR1 SGHNT, CDR2 YYREEE (reference sequence). With 4 bases removed from V and 3 bases from J, the gap between germline ends came to 17 bases. The CDR3 DNA reads TGTGCCAGCAGCCTGGGGGGCTTTGGGGGCTACGAGCAGTACTTC. Translating it yields CASSLGGFGGYEQYF.

The chain employs TRBV10-2 and TRBJ2-7, with a possible D match to TRBD2 (5 bases). CDR1 is WSHSY and CDR2 is SAAADI in the germline V gene. V lost 0 bases and J lost 3, with 9 bases in between. This CDR3 comprises 14 residues. This chain's CDR3 is CASSESLGLYEQYV. As DNA, the CDR3 is TGCGCCAGCAGTGAGTCCCTTGGACTCTACGAGCAGTACGTC.